This T cell receptor beta chain was retrieved from a study of blood T cell repertoires in COVID-19. In the study overall: The samples span acute and convalescent COVID-19 from the United States, Italy and Spain. In each case, the material was cDNA or gDNA derived from T cells, B-cell-depleted T cells, or PBMCs.

Per the original data handling: Amplification from reference gene primers served as the basis for estimated nucleated cell counts. Libraries were prepared by immunoSEQ multiplex PCR; TCRdb keeps only in-frame clonotypes and omits some of them. The V and J calls and clone size come from that table; D and trimming were worked out from the DNA. The repertoire holds 100,000 to 150,000 clones, roughly four fifths seen once, with 16% in the top ten. The CDR3 has 15 residues. Trimming at V came to 4 bases and at J to 3 bases, leaving 6 bases not matched to a gene. Germline CDR1 and CDR2: SGHDT and YYEEEE. This TCR was recovered from a woman between 50 and 59 years old with acute or convalescent COVID-19. Sequencing input: peripheral blood. The V and J genes are TRBV5-6 and TRBJ2-3; TRBD2 agrees at 9 bases. CDR3 coding DNA: TGTGCCAGCAGCCGCCGCGGGGGGGCGACAGATACGCAGTATTTT. This gives the protein CASSRRGGATDTQYF.